Each of the 27 T cell receptor beta chains below was sequenced from the same sample in a study of T-cell reconstitution after alpha-beta-depleted transplantation in children. Molecular barcoding with unique molecular identifiers was used for the TCRbeta library. Using its own MiXCR run on the PCR reads, TCRdb lists one record per CDR3 protein. The sample yields around 800,000 distinct CDR3 sequences, approximately 15% seen once. Sequences were derived from PBMCs, mostly from graft donor cells, sampled 360 days after TCRalphabeta/CD19-depleted stem cell transplant. The receptors stem from a male patient between 10 and 17 years old who had a stem cell transplant for acute lymphoblastic leukemia, so the T cells may come from the graft donor.

The chain combines TRBV4-1 with TRBJ2-1; the match to TRBD2 covers 10 bases. The CDR3 sequence is 18 residues long. Unmatched junction bases numbered 8, after V lost 3 bases and J lost 0 bases. In germline, CDR1 is MGHRA, CDR2 YSYEKL. CDR3 nucleotides: TGCGCCAGCAGCCAGAAACTAGCGGGGCTCAGCTCCTACAATGAGCAGTTCTTC. Its translation is CASSQKLAGLSSYNEQFF.

This rearrangement joins TRBV4-1 to TRBJ2-3; D remains ambiguous. The CDR3 loop spans 14 amino acids. Germline V CDR1 and CDR2: MGHRA, YSYEKL. V shed 1 base and J shed 5 bases, with 10 bases lying between them. The CDR3: CASSQVADLDTQYF. Here the CDR3 DNA reads TGCGCCAGCAGCCAAGTTGCCGACTTAGATACGCAGTATTTT.

The chain has TRBV5-1 and TRBJ2-7; D could derive from TRBD1 or TRBD2 (6 bases each). V dropped 0 bases and J dropped 2 bases, with 18 bases sitting between them. From germline, CDR1 is SGHRS and CDR2 YFSETQ. The CDR3 covers 17 residues. Written as DNA, the CDR3 is TGCGCCAGCAGCTTGGGGTTTGGGGGCGGGGTACCCTACGAGCAGTACTTC. Translation: CASSLGFGGGVPYEQYF.

This clonotype was counted between two and nine times. The rearrangement links TRBV29-1 to TRBJ1-3; D gene unclear. V lost 4 bases to trimming and J lost 2 bases, with 6 bases between them. CDR1 and CDR2 from the germline V gene are SQVTM and ANQGSEA. CDR3 length: 12 amino acids. The CDR3 sequence: CSVVAAGNTIYF. DNA of the CDR3: TGCAGCGTTGTGGCGGCTGGAAACACCATATATTTT.

The rearrangement links TRBV27 to TRBJ2-7; possible D gene TRBD1, 6 bases. V lost 2 bases and J lost 1, with 12 bases in between. The CDR3 spans 15 residues. In germline, CDR1 is MNHEY, CDR2 SMNVEV (reference sequence). The CDR3 coding sequence is TGTGCCAGCAGTTTAGCCTCCGACAGGTCCTACGAGCAGTACTTC. Encoded protein: CASSLASDRSYEQYF.

The rearrangement joins TRBV18 to TRBJ1-1; D perhaps matches TRBD1 (6 bases). This CDR3 is built from 14 residues. In germline, CDR1 is KGHSH, CDR2 LQKENI. V was clipped by 1 base and J by 6 bases, with 12 bases between them. In DNA form, the CDR3 reads TGTGCCAGCTCACCACAGGGCAGGGGCTCTGAAGCTTTCTTT. Amino acid sequence: CASSPQGRGSEAFF. Complete variable domain (other parts from reference TRBV18 and TRBJ1-1): NAGVMQNPRHLVRRRGQEARLRCSPMKGHSHVYWYRQLPEEGLKFMVYLQKENIIDESGMPKERFSAEFPKEGPSILRIQQVVRGDSAAYFCASSPQGRGSEAFFGQGTRLTVV.

This clonotype was recorded at least ten times. The chain has TRBV12-3 or TRBV12-4 and TRBJ2-7; D is ambiguous. The CDR3 is 14 amino acids. Trimming pared 2 bases from V and 3 bases from J, leaving 11 bases between. CDR3: CASSLTALDYEQYF. The CDR3 DNA follows: TGTGCCAGCAGTTTAACGGCCCTAGACTACGAGCAGTACTTC.

The J gene is TRBJ2-1, the V gene TRBV10-3; 8 bases are shared with TRBD2. The CDR3 has 16 amino acids. With 5 bases clipped from V and 3 bases from J, the junction kept 9 bases outside the gene matches. Germline V CDR1 and CDR2: ENHRY, SYGVKD. The CDR3 DNA follows: TGTGCCATCAGTCCTTTACAAAGCGGGAGCTACAATGAGCAGTTCTTC. Residues: CAISPLQSGSYNEQFF.

The chain is built from TRBV12-3 or TRBV12-4 and TRBJ2-2, with 9 positions matching TRBD1. The CDR3 contains 14 residues. Losses at the gene ends were 5 bases for V and 5 bases for J; bases not matched to a gene: 3. CDR3 bases: TGTGCCAGCAGTAACAGGGGGCGAACCGGGGAGCTGTTTTTT. Amino acids: CASSNRGRTGELFF.

V gene TRBV20-1 combines with J gene TRBJ2-3; 11 nucleotides agree with TRBD2. Losses at the gene ends were 6 bases for V and 2 bases for J; bases not matched to a gene: 4. This CDR3 has 14 amino acids. Germline CDR1 DFQATT, CDR2 SNEGSKA (reference sequence). CDR3 region: CSALGLADTDTQYF. In DNA form, the CDR3 reads TGCAGTGCCCTGGGACTAGCGGACACAGATACGCAGTATTTT.

This clonotype was picked up a small number of times. V gene TRBV5-1 combines with J gene TRBJ2-1; 9 bases agree with TRBD2. V shed 2 bases and J 4 bases; nucleotides not matched to a gene: 13. The CDR3 extends over 18 amino acids. From germline, CDR1 is SGHRS and CDR2 YFSETQ. The CDR3 here is CASSLLLAGPLSYNEQFF. The CDR3 DNA is TGCGCCAGCAGCTTACTGCTAGCGGGACCCCTAAGTTACAATGAGCAGTTCTTC.

This chain connects TRBV6-1 to TRBJ2-1, with 7 bases matching TRBD1. The V segment lost 9 bases and the J segment 9 bases; nucleotides outside the gene matches: 17. CDR3 length: 15 residues. The germline gives CDR1 MNHNS, CDR2 SASEGT. The CDR3: CASDREPRVGGEQFF. Here the CDR3 DNA reads TGTGCCAGTGACAGGGAGCCTCGCGTTGGGGGTGAGCAGTTCTTC.

CDR3 bases: TGTGCCAGCAGCGAGGGACTAGATACTAAGGGTGAGCAGTACTTC. As protein: CASSEGLDTKGEQYF. The chain employs TRBV9 and TRBJ2-7, with TRBD2 matching over 8 bases. There are 15 residues in the CDR3. The germline gives CDR1 SGDLS, CDR2 YYNGEE. Trimming took 3 bases from V and 7 from J; bases not matched to a gene: 12.

This clonotype was detected a few times. The chain employs TRBV18 and TRBJ1-1; a possible D gene is TRBD1 (6 bases). Germline V CDR1 and CDR2: KGHSH, LQKENI. V lost 6 bases and J lost 0, with 17 bases in between. This CDR3 spans 16 amino acids. DNA of the CDR3: TGTGCCAGCTCCCACACCGGACAGAACATGAACACTGAAGCTTTCTTT. As protein: CASSHTGQNMNTEAFF.

This clonotype was counted only a few times. The rearrangement joins TRBV4-1 to TRBJ2-7; no firm D call. The CDR3 extends over 14 amino acids. V shed 0 bases and J shed 4 bases, with 10 bases lying between them. Germline loops: CDR1 MGHRA, CDR2 YSYEKL. The DNA for the CDR3 is TGCGCCAGCAGCCAAGAGGTACAGAATTACGAGCAGTACTTC. Translation gives CASSQEVQNYEQYF.

In its sample, this clonotype was seen many times. This chain connects TRBV7-2 to TRBJ1-2; D remains unclear. Germline V gene data show CDR1 as SGHTA and CDR2 as FQGNSA. Trimming stripped 0 bases from V and 8 bases from J, with 10 bases between. The CDR3 covers 13 residues. The CDR3 nucleotides are TGTGCCAGCAGCTTAGCGCATTCCGAGGGCTACACCTTC. Translation gives CASSLAHSEGYTF.

This clonotype was seen a few times. The rearrangement links TRBV25-1 to TRBJ2-2; D tentatively reads TRBD1 or TRBD2 (5 bases each). Germline V CDR1 and CDR2: MGHDK, SYGVNS. Trimming pared 8 bases from V and 0 bases from J, leaving 16 bases between. The CDR3 is 16 amino acids. Here the CDR3 reads CASAPGTPPNTGELFF. For the CDR3, the DNA is TGTGCCAGCGCCCCCGGGACGCCTCCGAACACCGGGGAGCTGTTTTTT.

The J gene is TRBJ1-5, the V gene TRBV11-2; D perhaps matches TRBD1 (5 bases). The CDR3 consists of 14 residues. V lost 4 bases and J 5 bases, leaving 12 bases between the germline ends. CDR1 is SGHAT, CDR2 FQNNGV, per germline. The CDR3 loop reads CASSSWDGDQPQHF. The CDR3 DNA is TGTGCCAGCAGCTCCTGGGACGGTGATCAGCCCCAGCATTTT.

Details on this clonotype: Mismatch with germline at one junction end may stem from a read error. V gene TRBV29-1 combines with J gene TRBJ2-1; possible D gene TRBD1, 5 bases. Germline CDR1 SQVTM, CDR2 ANQGSEA. This CDR3 comprises 13 residues. CDR3 nucleotides: TGCAGCGTTGAAGATCGGAAGGGAAGGGGCTCGGTCTTC. It translates to CSVEDRKGRGSVF.

Many counts were recorded for this clonotype. This chain's CDR3 is CASSLPRLADSYEQYF. In DNA form, the CDR3 reads TGCGCCAGCAGCTTGCCTCGTCTAGCGGACTCCTACGAGCAGTACTTC. This rearrangement joins TRBV5-1 to TRBJ2-7, with TRBD2 matching 7 bases. Germline assignment: CDR1 SGHRS and CDR2 YFSETQ. The ends lost 1 base at V and 0 bases at J; junction bases unmatched: 7. CDR3 length: 16 amino acids.

The J gene is TRBJ2-7, the V gene TRBV5-1; either TRBD1 or TRBD2 may fit D (5 bases each). Between the trimmed V and J ends, which lost 3 bases and 6 bases, there was a span of 10 bases. Germline CDR1 SGHRS, CDR2 YFSETQ. The CDR3 is 12 amino acids. CDR3 amino acids: CASSWGGGEQYF. Written as DNA, the CDR3 is TGCGCCAGCAGCTGGGGTGGGGGCGAGCAGTACTTC.

This clonotype was seen a few times. V is TRBV27 and J is TRBJ1-2; 7 bases match TRBD1. CDR3 length: 15 amino acids. Per germline, CDR1 MNHEY and CDR2 SMNVEV (reference sequence). V was clipped by 6 bases and J by 4 bases; unmatched bases: 11. Written as DNA, the CDR3 is TGTGCCAGCAGCAGGGGGGGAGTCAACTCCTATGGCTACACCTTC. It specifies CASSRGGVNSYGYTF.

In this sample, this clonotype turned up a few times. This chain uses TRBV7-9 with TRBJ2-7; no clear D. V dropped 2 bases and J dropped 5 bases, with 16 bases sitting between them. This CDR3 has 15 amino acids. The germline CDR1 and CDR2 sequences are SEHNR and FQNEAQ (reference sequence). The CDR3 region is CASSLSPFGSDEQYF. In DNA form, the CDR3 reads TGTGCCAGCAGCTTATCCCCGTTTGGATCGGACGAGCAGTACTTC.

This clonotype was picked up many times. J is TRBJ2-1 and V is TRBV7-2; 7 bases fit TRBD2. The CDR3 is made up of 15 amino acids. Germline CDR1 SGHTA, CDR2 FQGNSA. The junction had 8 bases not matched to a gene; V was cut back by 3 bases and J by 6 bases. The CDR3 coding sequence is TGTGCCAGCAGCTTCGGACTAGTATGGGGCAATGAGCAGTTCTTC. This translates into CASSFGLVWGNEQFF. The full variable domain, rest sourced from reference TRBV7-2 and TRBJ2-1, is GAGVSQSPSNKVTEKGKDVELRCDPISGHTALYWYRQSLGQGLEFLIYFQGNSAPDKSGLPSDRFSAERTGGSVSTLTIQRTQQEDSAVYLCASSFGLVWGNEQFFGPGTRLTVL.

This clonotype was observed once. Likely a read error: the CDR3 ends without its conserved phenylalanine or tryptophan. The DNA is left out, because the CDR3 cannot be placed on it with certainty; the CDR3 is given as TCRdb lists it. This chain uses TRBV6-2 or TRBV6-3 with TRBJ2-7; the table gives TRBD2 as D, unverified against the DNA. Including both end residues, the CDR3 is 14 amino acids long. CDR1 is MNHEY and CDR2 is SVGEGT in the germline V gene. CDR3 residues: CASSYSSEGRASFL.

In this sample, this clonotype turned up a few times. V usage is TRBV4-1 and J usage is TRBJ2-7; D remains unclear. The V and J ends lost 1 base and 9 bases respectively, with 7 bases between them. This CDR3 has 11 amino acids. In germline, CDR1 is MGHRA, CDR2 YSYEKL. CDR3 residues: CASSQGLAQYF. The CDR3 DNA reads as TGCGCCAGCAGCCAAGGGTTGGCGCAGTACTTC.

This clonotype appeared a few times. The V gene is TRBV9, the J gene TRBJ1-2; D is perhaps TRBD1 (5 bases). In germline, CDR1 is SGDLS, CDR2 YYNGEE. The CDR3 length is 14 residues. The V gene lost 0 bases and the J gene lost 4 bases, with 10 bases spanning the gap. CDR3 nucleotide sequence: TGTGCCAGCAGCGTAGGTTTAGACAGCTATGGCTACACCTTC. It is translated as CASSVGLDSYGYTF.